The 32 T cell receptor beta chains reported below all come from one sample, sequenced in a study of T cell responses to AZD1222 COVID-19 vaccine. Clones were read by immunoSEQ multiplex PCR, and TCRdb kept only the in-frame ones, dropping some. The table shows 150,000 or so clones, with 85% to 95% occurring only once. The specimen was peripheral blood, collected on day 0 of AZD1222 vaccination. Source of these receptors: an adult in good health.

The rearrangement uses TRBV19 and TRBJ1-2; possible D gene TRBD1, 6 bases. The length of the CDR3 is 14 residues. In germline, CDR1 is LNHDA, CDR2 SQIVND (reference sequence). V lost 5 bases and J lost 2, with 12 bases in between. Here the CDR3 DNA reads TGTGCCAGTAGTCGGGGACACGTAAACTATGGCTACACCTTC. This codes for CASSRGHVNYGYTF.

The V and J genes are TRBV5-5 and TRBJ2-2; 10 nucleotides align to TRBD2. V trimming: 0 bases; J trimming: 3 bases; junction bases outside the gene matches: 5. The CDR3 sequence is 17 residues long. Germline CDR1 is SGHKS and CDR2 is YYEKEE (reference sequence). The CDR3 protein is CASSLASGSYHTGELFF. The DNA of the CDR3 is TGTGCCAGCAGCTTGGCTAGCGGGAGTTATCACACCGGGGAGCTGTTTTTT.

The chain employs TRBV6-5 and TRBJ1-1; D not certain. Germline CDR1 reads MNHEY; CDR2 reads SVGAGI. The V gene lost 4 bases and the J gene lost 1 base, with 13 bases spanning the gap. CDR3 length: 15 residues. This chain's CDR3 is CASSWSWSSNTEAFF. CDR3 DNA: TGTGCCAGCAGTTGGTCTTGGAGCTCGAACACTGAAGCTTTCTTT.

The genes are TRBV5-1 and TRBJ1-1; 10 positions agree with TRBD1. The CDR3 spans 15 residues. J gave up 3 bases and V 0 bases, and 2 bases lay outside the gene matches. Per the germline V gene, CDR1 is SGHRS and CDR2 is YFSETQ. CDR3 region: CASSLAGTGDTEAFF. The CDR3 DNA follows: TGCGCCAGCAGCTTGGCCGGGACAGGGGACACTGAAGCTTTCTTT.

The CDR3 loop is CASSLGPHPYEQYF. CDR3 DNA sequence: TGTGCCAGCAGCTTAGGCCCCCACCCCTACGAGCAGTACTTC. This chain links TRBV7-2 with TRBJ2-7, with D unclear. The CDR3 covers 14 residues. CDR1 SGHTA and CDR2 FQGNSA come from the germline V gene. The V gene lost 1 base and the J gene lost 2 bases, with 9 bases spanning the gap.

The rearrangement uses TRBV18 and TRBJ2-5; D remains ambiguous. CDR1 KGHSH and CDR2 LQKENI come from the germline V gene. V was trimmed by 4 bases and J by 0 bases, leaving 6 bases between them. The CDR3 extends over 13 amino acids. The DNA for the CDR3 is TGTGCCAGCTCACGGTCCTACCAAGAGACCCAGTACTTC. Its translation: CASSRSYQETQYF.

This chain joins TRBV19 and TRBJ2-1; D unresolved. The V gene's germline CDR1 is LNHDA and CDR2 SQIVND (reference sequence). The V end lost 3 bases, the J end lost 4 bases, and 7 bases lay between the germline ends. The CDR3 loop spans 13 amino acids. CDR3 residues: CASSISRYNEQFF. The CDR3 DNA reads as TGTGCCAGTAGTATCTCCCGGTACAATGAGCAGTTCTTC.

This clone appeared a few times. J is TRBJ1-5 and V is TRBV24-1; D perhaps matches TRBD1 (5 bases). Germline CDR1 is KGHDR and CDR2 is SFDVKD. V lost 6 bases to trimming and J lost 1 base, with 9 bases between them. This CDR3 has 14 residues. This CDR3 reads CATSRGNSNQPQHF. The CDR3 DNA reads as TGTGCCACCAGTCGGGGGAACAGCAATCAGCCCCAGCATTTT.

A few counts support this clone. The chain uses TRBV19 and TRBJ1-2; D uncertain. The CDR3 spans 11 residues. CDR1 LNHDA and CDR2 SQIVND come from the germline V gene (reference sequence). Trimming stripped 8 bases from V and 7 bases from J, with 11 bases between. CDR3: CASGWEVGYTF. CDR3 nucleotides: TGTGCCAGTGGTTGGGAAGTTGGCTACACCTTC.

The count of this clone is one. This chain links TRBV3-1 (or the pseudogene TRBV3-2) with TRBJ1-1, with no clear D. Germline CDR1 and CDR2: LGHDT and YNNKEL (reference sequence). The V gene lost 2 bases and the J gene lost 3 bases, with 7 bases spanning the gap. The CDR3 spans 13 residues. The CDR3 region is CASSQRGDTEAFF. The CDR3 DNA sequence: TGTGCCAGCAGCCAACGAGGAGACACTGAAGCTTTCTTT.

The CDR3 coding sequence is TGCGCCAGCAGCTTGGAGGACAGCGCTAATGAAAAACTGTTTTTT. Translation: CASSLEDSANEKLFF. The rearrangement uses TRBV5-1 and TRBJ1-4; D is possibly TRBD1 (6 bases). This CDR3 spans 15 amino acids. Trimming stripped 0 bases from V and 3 bases from J, with 9 bases between. The germline CDR1 and CDR2 sequences are SGHRS and YFSETQ.

CDR3 in DNA: TGTGCCACCAGCAGGGTCCTGACAGGAACATATGGCTACACCTTC. It is translated as CATSRVLTGTYGYTF. The rearrangement uses TRBV15 and TRBJ1-2; D perhaps matches TRBD1 (6 bases). The germline V and J ends were trimmed by 3 bases and 5 bases, with 16 bases remaining between them. CDR1 and CDR2 from the germline V gene are LNHNV and YYDKDF (reference sequence). The CDR3 sequence is 15 residues long. The full variable domain, rest sourced from reference TRBV15 and TRBJ1-2, is DAMVIQNPRYQVTQFGKPVTLSCSQTLNHNVMYWYQQKSSQAPKLLFHYYDKDFNNEADTPDNFQSRRPNTSFCFLDIRSPGLGDTAMYLCATSRVLTGTYGYTFGSGTRLTVV.

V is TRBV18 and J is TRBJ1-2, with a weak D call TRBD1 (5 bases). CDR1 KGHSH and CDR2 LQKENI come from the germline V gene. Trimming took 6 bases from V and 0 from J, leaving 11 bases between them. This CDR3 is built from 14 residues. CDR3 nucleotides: TGTGCCAGCTCGCCTGACAGATCTAACTATGGCTACACCTTC. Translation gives CASSPDRSNYGYTF.

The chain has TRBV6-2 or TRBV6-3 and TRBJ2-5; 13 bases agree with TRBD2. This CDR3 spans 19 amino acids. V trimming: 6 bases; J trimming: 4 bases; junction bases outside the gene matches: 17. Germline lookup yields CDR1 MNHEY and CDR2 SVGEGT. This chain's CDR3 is CASSRRPGTSGVARETQYF. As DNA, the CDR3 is TGTGCCAGCAGCCGGAGACCCGGGACTAGCGGGGTGGCGAGAGAGACCCAGTACTTC.

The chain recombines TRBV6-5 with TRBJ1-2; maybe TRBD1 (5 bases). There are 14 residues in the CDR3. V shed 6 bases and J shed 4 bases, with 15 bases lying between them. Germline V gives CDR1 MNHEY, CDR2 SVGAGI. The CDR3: CASSRIYDSYGYTF. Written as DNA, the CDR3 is TGTGCCAGCAGCCGGATTTATGACAGCTATGGCTACACCTTC.

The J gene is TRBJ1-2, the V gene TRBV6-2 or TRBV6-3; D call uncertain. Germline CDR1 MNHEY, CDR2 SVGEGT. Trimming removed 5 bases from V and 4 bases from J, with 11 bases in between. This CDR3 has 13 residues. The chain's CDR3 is CASSQRASYGYTF. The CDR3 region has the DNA TGTGCCAGCAGTCAAAGGGCCAGCTATGGCTACACCTTC.

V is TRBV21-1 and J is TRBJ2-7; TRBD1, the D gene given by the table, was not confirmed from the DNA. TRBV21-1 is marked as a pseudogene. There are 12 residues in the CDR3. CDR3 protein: CASSKAKQGPYF. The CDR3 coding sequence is TGTGCCAGCAGCAAAGCGAAACAGGGACCGTACTTC.

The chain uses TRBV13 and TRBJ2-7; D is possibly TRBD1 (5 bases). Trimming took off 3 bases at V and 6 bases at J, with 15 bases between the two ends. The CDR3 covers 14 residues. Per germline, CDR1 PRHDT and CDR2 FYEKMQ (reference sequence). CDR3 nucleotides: TGTGCCAGCAGCTTGGGGCTAGTTTCTTCCGAGCAGTACTTC. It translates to CASSLGLVSSEQYF.

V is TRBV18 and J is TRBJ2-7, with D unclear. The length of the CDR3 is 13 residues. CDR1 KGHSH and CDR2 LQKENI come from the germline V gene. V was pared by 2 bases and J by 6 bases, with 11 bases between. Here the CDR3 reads CASSPALAGEQYF. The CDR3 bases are TGTGCCAGCTCACCAGCTCTGGCAGGCGAGCAGTACTTC.

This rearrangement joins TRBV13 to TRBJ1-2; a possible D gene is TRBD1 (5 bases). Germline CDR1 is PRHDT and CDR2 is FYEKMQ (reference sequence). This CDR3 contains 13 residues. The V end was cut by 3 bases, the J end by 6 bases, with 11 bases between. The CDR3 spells CASSLGQGDGYTF. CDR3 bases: TGTGCCAGCAGCTTGGGGCAGGGTGATGGCTACACCTTC.

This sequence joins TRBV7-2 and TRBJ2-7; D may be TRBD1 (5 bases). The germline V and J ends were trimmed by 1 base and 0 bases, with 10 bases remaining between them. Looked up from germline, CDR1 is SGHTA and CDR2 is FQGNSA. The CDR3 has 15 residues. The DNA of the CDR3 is TGTGCCAGCAGCTTAGTGGCAGGGCCCTCCTACGAGCAGTACTTC. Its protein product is CASSLVAGPSYEQYF.

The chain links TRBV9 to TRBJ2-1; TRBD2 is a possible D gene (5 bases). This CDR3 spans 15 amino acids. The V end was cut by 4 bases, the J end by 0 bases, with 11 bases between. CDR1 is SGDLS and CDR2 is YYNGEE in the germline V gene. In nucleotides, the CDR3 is TGTGCCAGCAGCACACAGCGGAGCTCCTACAATGAGCAGTTCTTC. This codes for CASSTQRSSYNEQFF.

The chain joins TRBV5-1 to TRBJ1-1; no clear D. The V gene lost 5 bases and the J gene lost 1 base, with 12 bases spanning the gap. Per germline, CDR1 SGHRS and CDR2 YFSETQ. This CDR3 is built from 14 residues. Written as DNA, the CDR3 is TGCGCCAGCAGACCGGCCGGAGGGAACACTGAAGCTTTCTTT. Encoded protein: CASRPAGGNTEAFF.

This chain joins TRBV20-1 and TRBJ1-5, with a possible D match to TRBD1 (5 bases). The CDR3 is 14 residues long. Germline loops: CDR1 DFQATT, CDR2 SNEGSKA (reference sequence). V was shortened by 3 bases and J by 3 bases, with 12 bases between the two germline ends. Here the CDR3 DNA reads TGCAGTGCTAGTACGGGACCGATCAATCAGCCCCAGCATTTT. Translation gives CSASTGPINQPQHF.

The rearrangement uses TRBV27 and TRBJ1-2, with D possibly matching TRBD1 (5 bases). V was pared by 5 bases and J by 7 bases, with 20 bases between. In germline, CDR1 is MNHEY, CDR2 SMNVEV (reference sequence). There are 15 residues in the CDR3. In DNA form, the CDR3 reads TGTGCCAGCAGTCCCATAGGGGTAAACTCGGGTGGCTACACCTTC. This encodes CASSPIGVNSGGYTF.

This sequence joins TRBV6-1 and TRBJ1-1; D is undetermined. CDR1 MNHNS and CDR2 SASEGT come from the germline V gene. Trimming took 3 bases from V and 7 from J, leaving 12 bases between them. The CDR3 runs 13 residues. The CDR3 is CASSDGLINEAFF. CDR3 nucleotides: TGTGCCAGCAGTGATGGACTGATAAATGAAGCTTTCTTT.

CDR3 loop: CASSRQAEGNQPQHF. Here the CDR3 DNA reads TGTGCCAGCAGTAGACAGGCGGAGGGCAATCAGCCCCAGCATTTT. The gene calls are TRBV6-5 and TRBJ1-5; a possible D gene is TRBD1 (6 bases). Looked up from germline, CDR1 is MNHEY and CDR2 is SVGAGI. CDR3 length: 15 residues. Trimming took off 5 bases at V and 2 bases at J, with 13 bases between the two ends.

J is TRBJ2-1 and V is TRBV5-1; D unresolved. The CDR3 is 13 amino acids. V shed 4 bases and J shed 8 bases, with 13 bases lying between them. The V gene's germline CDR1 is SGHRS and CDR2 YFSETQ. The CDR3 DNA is TGCGCCAGCAGCCTCGCAGCCTCGGATGAGCAGTTCTTC. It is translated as CASSLAASDEQFF.

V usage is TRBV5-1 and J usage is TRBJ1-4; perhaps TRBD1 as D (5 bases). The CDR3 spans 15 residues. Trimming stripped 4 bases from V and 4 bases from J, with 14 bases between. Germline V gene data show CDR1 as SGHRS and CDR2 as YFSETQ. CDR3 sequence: CASSGTGTLNEKLFF. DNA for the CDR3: TGCGCCAGCAGCGGAACCGGGACCCTTAATGAAAAACTGTTTTTT.

The CDR3 sequence: CASGKIRDRTEAFF. The CDR3 coding sequence is TGTGCTAGTGGTAAGATCAGGGATCGTACTGAAGCTTTCTTT. The chain employs TRBV12-5 and TRBJ1-1; perhaps TRBD1 as D (5 bases). This CDR3 spans 14 amino acids. Germline V gene sequence: CDR1 LGHNT, CDR2 FRNRAP. The V gene lost 5 bases and the J gene lost 5 bases, with 15 bases spanning the gap.

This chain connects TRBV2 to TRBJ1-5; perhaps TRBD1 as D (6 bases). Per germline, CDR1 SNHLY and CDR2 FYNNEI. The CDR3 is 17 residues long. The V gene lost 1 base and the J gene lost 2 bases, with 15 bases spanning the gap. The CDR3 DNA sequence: TGTGCCAGCAGTGAAGGTGGGGGGGGCGGCCGCAATCAGCCCCAGCATTTT. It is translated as CASSEGGGGGRNQPQHF.

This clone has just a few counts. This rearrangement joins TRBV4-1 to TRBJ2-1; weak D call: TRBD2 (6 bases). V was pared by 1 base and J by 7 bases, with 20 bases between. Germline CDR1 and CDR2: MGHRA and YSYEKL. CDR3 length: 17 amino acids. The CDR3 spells CASSQGEAYGRGNEQFF. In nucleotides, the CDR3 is TGCGCCAGCAGCCAAGGGGAGGCGTACGGGAGAGGGAATGAGCAGTTCTTC.